This T cell receptor beta chain came from a study of shared clonotypes between healthy human individuals. As concerns this clone: The sample carries other DNA sequences with the same CDR3.

TCRdb's table, derived via immunoSEQ multiplex PCR, lists solely in-frame clones and lacks some. The sample lists 1.6 million or so clones; roughly 96% were seen once. The sample comprised naive CD4+ T cells sorted from blood. The subset was: CD45RA+ positively selected. The sequence derives from a man aged 25-45 years in good health.

The CDR3 is CASRGLAGTGELFF. The CDR3 DNA sequence: TGTGCCAGCAGAGGTCTAGCGGGAACCGGGGAGCTGTTTTTT. The genes are TRBV2 and TRBJ2-2; 9 bases are a match to TRBD2. The CDR3 is 14 residues long. The trim removed 6 bases at V and 5 bases at J, leaving 4 bases unmatched. Per germline, CDR1 SNHLY and CDR2 FYNNEI. Filled out from reference TRBV2 and TRBJ2-2, the complete variable domain reads EPEVTQTPSHQVTQMGQEVILRCVPISNHLYFYWYRQILGQKVEFLVSFYNNEISEKSEIFDDQFSVERPDGSNFTLKIRSTKLEDSAMYFCASRGLAGTGELFFGEGSRLTVL.